The 17 T cell receptor beta chains reported below all come from one sample, sequenced in a study of blood T cells in healthy people across ages. The second PCR ran roughly 7 to 11 cycles with a sample-barcoded 5' primer and J-beta primers. Each CDR3 protein gets one entry after TCRdb re-called the 5' RACE reads with MiXCR. The table lists about 1.8 million distinct CDR3 sequences, about 50% of them singletons. Sequencing input: blood. The receptors come from a woman between 40 and 50 years old in good health.

The V call is TRBV29-1, the J call TRBJ2-5, with D possibly TRBD2 on 8 matching bases. V was shortened by 6 bases and J by 5 bases, with 19 bases between the two germline ends. CDR1 SQVTM and CDR2 ANQGSEA come from the germline V gene. The CDR3 is 14 amino acids. In DNA, the CDR3 is TGCAGCGTCGCGGGGGGAGACAGGGAGGAGACCCAGTACTTC. Its translation: CSVAGGDREETQYF.

The rearrangement joins TRBV4-1 to TRBJ2-7; 9 bases agree with TRBD2. The J segment lost 8 bases and the V segment lost 0 bases, leaving 8 bases of the junction unmatched. Germline CDR1 and CDR2: MGHRA and YSYEKL. The CDR3 consists of 15 residues. CDR3 protein: CASSQDAGTSPKQYF. Written as DNA, the CDR3 is TGCGCCAGCAGCCAAGACGCCGGGACTAGCCCCAAGCAGTACTTC.

This clonotype was detected a few times. This rearrangement joins TRBV20-1 to TRBJ2-7, with TRBD1 as a possible D gene (5 bases). The germline V gene has CDR1 DFQATT and CDR2 SNEGSKA (reference sequence). This CDR3 has 13 amino acids. V lost 3 bases to trimming and J lost 6 bases, with 15 bases between them. CDR3 coding DNA: TGCAGTGCTAGGGGATCGACAGTCAGCGAGCAGTACTTC. It specifies CSARGSTVSEQYF.

This clonotype came up many times. At one of its ends the junction is not consistent with the germline gene, which may arise from a read error. The chain joins TRBV5-1 to TRBJ2-3; tentative D call: TRBD1 (6 bases). The CDR3 is 15 residues long. Germline V lookup: CDR1 SGHRS, CDR2 YFSETQ. DNA for the CDR3: TGTGCCAGCAGTTTAGCAGGGGCCCCCACAGATACGCAGTATTTT. Residues: CASSLAGAPTDTQYF.

The chain joins TRBV5-1 to TRBJ1-4, with 7 bases identical to TRBD1. The CDR3 has 14 residues. Germline CDR1 is SGHRS and CDR2 is YFSETQ. Germline trimming cut 3 bases from V and 7 bases from J; bases unmatched to any gene: 6. The CDR3 sequence: CASSYQGQLEKLFF. CDR3 nucleotides: TGCGCCAGCAGCTATCAGGGACAGCTTGAAAAACTGTTTTTT.

This chain uses TRBV5-1 with TRBJ2-7; maybe TRBD1 (6 bases). Per the germline V gene, CDR1 is SGHRS and CDR2 is YFSETQ. This CDR3 region has 14 residues. The V gene lost 0 bases and the J gene lost 12 bases, with 19 bases spanning the gap. CDR3 DNA sequence: TGCGCCAGCAGCTTGGGTGGACAGATGGAGACCCGGTACTTC. It codes for CASSLGGQMETRYF.

J is TRBJ2-1 and V is TRBV4-3, with 9 bases identical to TRBD1. The CDR3 has 17 amino acids. Germline-derived CDR1 and CDR2 are LGHNA and YSLEER. Trimming at V came to 0 bases and at J to 6 bases, leaving 9 bases not matched to a gene. The CDR3 is CASSQEDGQGKRNEQFF. The DNA of the CDR3 is TGCGCCAGCAGCCAAGAAGACGGACAGGGGAAGCGCAATGAGCAGTTCTTC.

The chain uses TRBV27 and TRBJ1-4, with no clear D. The CDR3 spans 13 residues. V dropped 7 bases and J dropped 5 bases, with 11 bases sitting between them. CDR1 is MNHEY and CDR2 is SMNVEV in the germline V gene (reference sequence). Here the CDR3 reads CASTPATNEKLFF. For the CDR3, the DNA is TGTGCCAGCACCCCAGCGACGAATGAAAAACTGTTTTTT.

The gene calls are TRBV6-6 and TRBJ2-7; 8 nucleotides align to TRBD1. V was clipped by 4 bases and J by 4 bases; unmatched bases: 6. The germline V gene has CDR1 MNHNY and CDR2 SVGAGI (reference sequence). This CDR3 comprises 14 residues. CDR3 DNA: TGTGCCAGCAGTTCCTCGGACAGGGTTTACGAGCAGTACTTC. It yields the protein CASSSSDRVYEQYF.

This clonotype was seen a few times. The chain carries TRBV4-1 and TRBJ1-2; the D is unclear. Germline-derived CDR1 and CDR2 are MGHRA and YSYEKL. V was pared by 0 bases and J by 3 bases, with 11 bases between. The CDR3 spans 15 residues. In nucleotides, the CDR3 is TGCGCCAGCAGCCAAGATTCCGAAACGTACTATGGCTACACCTTC. The encoded protein is CASSQDSETYYGYTF.

This clonotype was counted between two and nine times. The chain couples TRBV15 to TRBJ2-7; D could derive from TRBD1 or TRBD2 (5 bases each). CDR1 is LNHNV, CDR2 YYDKDF, per germline (reference sequence). The CDR3 sequence is 16 residues long. Deletions cut 4 bases from V and 2 bases from J, with 18 bases between. The CDR3 sequence: CATSTHTGTDAYEQYF. CDR3 sequence (DNA): TGTGCCACCAGCACCCATACCGGGACGGATGCCTACGAGCAGTACTTC.

The rearrangement links TRBV20-1 to TRBJ1-1; D may be TRBD1 (5 bases). The CDR3 covers 13 residues. The V gene's germline CDR1 is DFQATT and CDR2 SNEGSKA (reference sequence). V lost 7 bases to trimming and J lost 2 bases, with 14 bases between them. CDR3 in DNA: TGCAGTGTTTCAGGGAATTTAAACACTGAAGCTTTCTTT. Translated, it gives CSVSGNLNTEAFF.

This clonotype has a handful of counts. This chain joins TRBV5-1 and TRBJ2-3; a possible D gene is TRBD2 (5 bases). The CDR3 covers 14 residues. V was pared by 3 bases and J by 5 bases, with 13 bases between. Germline lookup yields CDR1 SGHRS and CDR2 YFSETQ. CDR3 bases: TGCGCCAGCAGCTCGGACTCCCCCAAAGATACGCAGTATTTT. Translating gives CASSSDSPKDTQYF.

Remarks on this clonotype: A read error is likely, as this CDR3 ends without the conserved phenylalanine or tryptophan. The chain is built from TRBV9 and TRBJ2-5, with 7 bases identical to TRBD1. Germline trimming cut 3 bases from V and 2 bases from J; bases unmatched to any gene: 7. Per germline, CDR1 SGDLS and CDR2 YYNGEE. The CDR3 spans 15 residues. The CDR3 spells CASSAGTATQETQYS. The DNA of the CDR3 is TGTGCCAGCAGCGCCGGGACAGCAACACAAGAGACCCAGTACTCC.

This clonotype was observed a few times. The V call is TRBV15, the J call TRBJ2-5; D is unresolved. The CDR3 is 14 residues long. CDR1 LNHNV and CDR2 YYDKDF come from the germline V gene (reference sequence). The V gene lost 0 bases and the J gene lost 1 base, with 6 bases spanning the gap. CDR3 region: CATSRDNSQETQYF. CDR3 nucleotides: TGTGCCACCAGCAGAGACAACAGCCAAGAGACCCAGTACTTC.

This clonotype was observed many times. The chain joins TRBV7-2 to TRBJ2-3, with 11 bases matching TRBD2. Germline V gene sequence: CDR1 SGHTA, CDR2 FQGNSA. The CDR3 totals 16 residues. V was clipped by 5 bases and J by 2 bases; unmatched bases: 6. CDR3 sequence: CASSRRLAGSTDTQYF. In DNA, the CDR3 is TGTGCCAGCAGCCGAAGACTAGCGGGGTCCACAGATACGCAGTATTTT.

The genes are TRBV7-8 and TRBJ2-1, with no clear D. The V gene's germline CDR1 is SGHVS and CDR2 FQNEAQ. The CDR3 contains 14 residues. V was trimmed by 8 bases and J by 8 bases, leaving 19 bases between them. DNA of the CDR3: TGTGCCAGCTTTTCGGTGGTTCTGGCCCATGAGCAGTTCTTC. Protein sequence: CASFSVVLAHEQFF.